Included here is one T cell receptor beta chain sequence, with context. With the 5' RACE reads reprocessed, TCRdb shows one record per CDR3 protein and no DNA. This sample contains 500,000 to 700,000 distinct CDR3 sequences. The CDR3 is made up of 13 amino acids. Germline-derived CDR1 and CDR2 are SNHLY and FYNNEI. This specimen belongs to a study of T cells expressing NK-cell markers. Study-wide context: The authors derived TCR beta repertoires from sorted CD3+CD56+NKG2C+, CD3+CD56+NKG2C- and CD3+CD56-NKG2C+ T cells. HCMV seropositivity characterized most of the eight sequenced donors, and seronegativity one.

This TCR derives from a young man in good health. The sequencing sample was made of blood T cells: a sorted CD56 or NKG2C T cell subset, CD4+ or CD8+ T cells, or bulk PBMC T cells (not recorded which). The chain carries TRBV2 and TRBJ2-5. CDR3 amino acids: CASKADLGETQYF.